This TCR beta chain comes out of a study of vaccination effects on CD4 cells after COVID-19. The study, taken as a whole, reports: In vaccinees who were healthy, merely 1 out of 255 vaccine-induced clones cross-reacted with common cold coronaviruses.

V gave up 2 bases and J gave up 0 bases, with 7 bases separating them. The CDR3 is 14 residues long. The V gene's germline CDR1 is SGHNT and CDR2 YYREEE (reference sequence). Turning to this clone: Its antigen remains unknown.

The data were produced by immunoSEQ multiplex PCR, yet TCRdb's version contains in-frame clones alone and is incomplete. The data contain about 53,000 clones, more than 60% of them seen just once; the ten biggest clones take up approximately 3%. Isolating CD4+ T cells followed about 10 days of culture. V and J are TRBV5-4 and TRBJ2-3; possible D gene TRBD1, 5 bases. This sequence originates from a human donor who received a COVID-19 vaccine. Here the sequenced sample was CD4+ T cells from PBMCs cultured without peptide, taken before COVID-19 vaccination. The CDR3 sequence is CASSFRQSTDTQYF. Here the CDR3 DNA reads TGTGCCAGCAGCTTCAGACAGAGCACAGATACGCAGTATTTT.